The T cell receptor (beta chain) described here comes from a study of shared clonotypes between healthy human individuals. Turning to the study itself: Donors, aged 18 to 49, were a couple of women and three men.

TCRdb's copy holds only in-frame clones and misses some; the assay was immunoSEQ multiplex PCR. The sample lists about 120,000 clones; more than 65% were seen once. Caucasian adults residing in Nashville, Tennessee made up all the donors. Broader study findings: In general, naive subsets displayed greater estimated richness than memory subsets did.

As for this clone: Its antigen is as yet unknown.

The source material was memory CD8+ T cells sorted from blood. Described subset: CD45RO+ cells pooled with CCR7-negative TemRA cells. This TCR was recovered from a woman in her thirties in good health.

The CDR3 here is CASSRREGPPDTEAFF. The CDR3 DNA follows: TGTGCCAGCAGCCGCCGCGAGGGGCCTCCGGACACTGAAGCTTTCTTT. J is TRBJ1-1 and V is TRBV5-4; a possible D gene is TRBD1 (5 bases). Germline assignment: CDR1 SGHNT and CDR2 YYREEE (reference sequence). The CDR3 consists of 16 residues. V was shortened by 4 bases and J by 3 bases, with 19 bases between the two germline ends.